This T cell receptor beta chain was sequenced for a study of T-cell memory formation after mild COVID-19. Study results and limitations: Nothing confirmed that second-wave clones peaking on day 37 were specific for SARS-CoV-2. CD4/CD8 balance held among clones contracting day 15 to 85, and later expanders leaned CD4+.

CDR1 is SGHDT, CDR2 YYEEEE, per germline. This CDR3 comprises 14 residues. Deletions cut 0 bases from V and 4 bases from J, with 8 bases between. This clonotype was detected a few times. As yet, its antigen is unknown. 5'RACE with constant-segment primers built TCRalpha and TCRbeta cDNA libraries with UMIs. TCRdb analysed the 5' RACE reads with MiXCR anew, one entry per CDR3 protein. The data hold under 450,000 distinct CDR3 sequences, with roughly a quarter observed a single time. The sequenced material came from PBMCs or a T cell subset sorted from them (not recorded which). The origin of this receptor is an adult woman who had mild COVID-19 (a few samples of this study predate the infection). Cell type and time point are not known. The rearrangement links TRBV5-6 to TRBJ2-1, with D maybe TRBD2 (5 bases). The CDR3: CASSLVSAYNEQFF. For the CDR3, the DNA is TGTGCCAGCAGCTTGGTTAGCGCGTACAATGAGCAGTTCTTC.